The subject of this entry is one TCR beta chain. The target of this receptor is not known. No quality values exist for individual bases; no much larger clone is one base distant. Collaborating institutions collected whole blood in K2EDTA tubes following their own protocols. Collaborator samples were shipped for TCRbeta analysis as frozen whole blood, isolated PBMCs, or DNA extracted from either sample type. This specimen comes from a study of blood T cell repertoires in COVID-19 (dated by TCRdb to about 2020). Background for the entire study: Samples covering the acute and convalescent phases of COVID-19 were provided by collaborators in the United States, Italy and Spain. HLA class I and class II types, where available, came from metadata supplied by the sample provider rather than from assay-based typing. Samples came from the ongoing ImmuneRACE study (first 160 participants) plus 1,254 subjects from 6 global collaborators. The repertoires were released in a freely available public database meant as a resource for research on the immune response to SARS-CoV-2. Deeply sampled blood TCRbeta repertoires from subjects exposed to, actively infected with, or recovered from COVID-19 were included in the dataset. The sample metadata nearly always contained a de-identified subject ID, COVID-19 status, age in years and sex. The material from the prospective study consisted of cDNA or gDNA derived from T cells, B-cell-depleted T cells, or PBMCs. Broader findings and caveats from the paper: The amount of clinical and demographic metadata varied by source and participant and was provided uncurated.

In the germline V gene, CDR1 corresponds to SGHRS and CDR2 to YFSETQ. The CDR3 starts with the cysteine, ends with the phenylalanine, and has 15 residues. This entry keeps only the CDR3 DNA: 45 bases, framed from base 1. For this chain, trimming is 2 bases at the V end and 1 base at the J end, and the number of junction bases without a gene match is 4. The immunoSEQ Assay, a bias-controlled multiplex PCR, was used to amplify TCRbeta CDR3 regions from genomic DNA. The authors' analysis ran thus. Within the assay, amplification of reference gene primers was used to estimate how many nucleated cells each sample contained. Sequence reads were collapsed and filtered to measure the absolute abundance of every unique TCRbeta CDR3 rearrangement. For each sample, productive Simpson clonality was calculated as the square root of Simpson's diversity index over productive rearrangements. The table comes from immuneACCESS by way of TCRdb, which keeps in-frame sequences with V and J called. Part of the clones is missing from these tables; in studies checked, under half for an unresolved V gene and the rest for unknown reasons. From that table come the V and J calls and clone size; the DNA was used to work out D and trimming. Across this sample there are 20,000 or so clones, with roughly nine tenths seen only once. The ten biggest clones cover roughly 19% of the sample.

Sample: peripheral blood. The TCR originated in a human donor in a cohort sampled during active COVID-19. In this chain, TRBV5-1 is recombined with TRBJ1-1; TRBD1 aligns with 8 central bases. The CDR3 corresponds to CASSFSQGANTEAFF. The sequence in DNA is TGCGCCAGCAGCTTTTCCCAGGGGGCGAACACTGAAGCTTTCTTT.